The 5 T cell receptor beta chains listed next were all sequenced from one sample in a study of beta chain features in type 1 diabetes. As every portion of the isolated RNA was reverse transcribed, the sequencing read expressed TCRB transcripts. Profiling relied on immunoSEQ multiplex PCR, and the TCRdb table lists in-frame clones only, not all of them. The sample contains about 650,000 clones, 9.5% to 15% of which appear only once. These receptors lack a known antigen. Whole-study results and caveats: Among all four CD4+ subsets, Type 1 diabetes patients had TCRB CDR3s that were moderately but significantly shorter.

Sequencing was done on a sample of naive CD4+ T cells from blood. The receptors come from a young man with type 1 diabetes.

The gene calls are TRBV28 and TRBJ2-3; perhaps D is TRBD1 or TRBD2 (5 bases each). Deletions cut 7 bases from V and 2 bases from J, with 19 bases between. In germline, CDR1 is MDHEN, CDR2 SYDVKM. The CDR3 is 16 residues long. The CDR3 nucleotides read TGTGCCAGCACCCAACCGTGGGACCGAACCACAGATACGCAGTATTTT. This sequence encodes CASTQPWDRTTDTQYF.

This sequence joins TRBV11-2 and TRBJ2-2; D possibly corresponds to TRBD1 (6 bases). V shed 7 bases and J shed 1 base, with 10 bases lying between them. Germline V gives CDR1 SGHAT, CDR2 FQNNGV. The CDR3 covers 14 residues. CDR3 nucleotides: TGTGCCAGCACGAACAGGGTGAACACCGGGGAGCTGTTTTTT. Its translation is CASTNRVNTGELFF.

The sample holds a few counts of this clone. The CDR3 coding sequence is TGTGCCACCAGCAGTCGACAGGTCAGCTCCTACGAGCAGTACTTC. It codes for CATSSRQVSSYEQYF. The V and J genes are TRBV15 and TRBJ2-7, with D possibly TRBD1 on 6 matching bases. In germline, CDR1 is LNHNV, CDR2 YYDKDF (reference sequence). The V gene lost 3 bases and the J gene lost 0 bases, with 12 bases spanning the gap. The CDR3 spans 15 residues. Based on the CDR3 plus reference TRBV15 and TRBJ2-7, the full variable domain is DAMVIQNPRYQVTQFGKPVTLSCSQTLNHNVMYWYQQKSSQAPKLLFHYYDKDFNNEADTPDNFQSRRPNTSFCFLDIRSPGLGDTAMYLCATSSRQVSSYEQYFGPGTRLTVT.

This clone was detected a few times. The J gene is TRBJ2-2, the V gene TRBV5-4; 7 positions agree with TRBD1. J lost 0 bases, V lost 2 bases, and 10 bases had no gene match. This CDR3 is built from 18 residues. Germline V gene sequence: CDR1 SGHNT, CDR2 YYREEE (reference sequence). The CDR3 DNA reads TGTGCCAGCAGCTTTCGGACAGGAAAAACGACGAACACCGGGGAGCTGTTTTTT. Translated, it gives CASSFRTGKTTNTGELFF.

The CDR3 protein is CASTLRDRDHEQYF. CDR3 DNA: TGTGCCAGCACCCTTCGGGACAGGGACCACGAGCAGTACTTC. V is TRBV2 and J is TRBJ2-7; 9 bases map to TRBD1. The CDR3 length is 14 residues. Looked up from germline, CDR1 is SNHLY and CDR2 is FYNNEI. The V segment lost 7 bases and the J segment 5 bases; nucleotides outside the gene matches: 9.